Sequencing of this T cell receptor (beta chain) was carried out in a study of T cells after posttransplantation cyclophosphamide. Methotrexate plus calcineurin inhibitor accompanied controls' myeloablative marrow transplants; sampling was 1 year later. The CDR3 is 14 residues long. The V segment lost 0 bases and the J segment 5 bases; nucleotides outside the gene matches: 5. The germline V gene has CDR1 SGHRS and CDR2 YFSETQ. Sequenced by immunoSEQ multiplex PCR; TCRdb stores in-frame clones only, minus some. Among 17,000 or so clones, around 85% were seen once, and the ten largest hold approximately 30%. In its sample, this clone was seen a few times. The target antigen is unknown. General study points: Later blood repertoires were often dominated by clones from the donor CD8+ memory compartment. TRB clonality was highly associated with recipient CMV seropositivity and reactivation. TRB overlap between skin or GI tissue T cells and blood was limited.

The receptor was isolated from a female patient under 30 who received an allogeneic stem cell transplant from an unrelated donor, was CMV-positive, and had acute and chronic GVHD. Some T cells may be supplied by the graft donor. This chain uses TRBV5-1 with TRBJ2-7; TRBD1 agrees at 7 bases. This material consisted of PBMCs, taken after allogeneic stem cell transplant with calcineurin inhibitor and methotrexate. The CDR3 sequence is CASSLGQGINEQYF. The CDR3 nucleotides read TGCGCCAGCAGCTTGGGACAGGGTATCAACGAGCAGTACTTC.